These 24 T cell receptor beta chains originate from one sample sequenced in a study of T-cell reconstitution after alpha-beta-depleted transplantation in children. A TCRbeta library incorporating unique molecular identifiers was prepared. MiXCR, run by TCRdb on the PCR reads, gives a single entry per CDR3 protein. The table shows nearly 350,000 distinct CDR3 sequences, with about 17% occurring only once. Sequenced material: PBMCs, mostly from graft donor cells, taken 360 days after TCRalphabeta/CD19-depleted stem cell transplant. Source of these receptors: a male patient aged 2 to 9 who had a stem cell transplant for acute lymphoblastic leukemia, so the T cells may come from the graft donor.

This clonotype was seen at least ten times. The rearrangement links TRBV7-2 to TRBJ1-6; weak D call: TRBD1 (5 bases). V lost 10 bases, J lost 2 bases, and 12 bases lay in between. The CDR3 length is 14 residues. Germline CDR1 is SGHTA and CDR2 is FQGNSA. In DNA, the CDR3 is TGTGCCATCACTGGGGGGGCCTATAATTCACCCCTCCACTTT. This encodes CAITGGAYNSPLHF.

This clonotype was found a few times. The chain combines TRBV12-3 or TRBV12-4 with TRBJ2-3; D is ambiguous. V shed 3 bases and J shed 4 bases, with 11 bases lying between them. The CDR3 is 14 residues long. Here the CDR3 reads CASSFMIASDTQYF. The CDR3 DNA follows: TGTGCCAGCAGTTTTATGATAGCCTCAGATACGCAGTATTTT.

This clonotype was counted a few times. The chain uses TRBV4-1 and TRBJ1-4, with D maybe TRBD1 (5 bases). The germline gives CDR1 MGHRA, CDR2 YSYEKL. V was shortened by 2 bases and J by 8 bases, with 12 bases between the two germline ends. This CDR3 comprises 14 residues. The CDR3 spells CASSQNPGREKLFF. The CDR3 nucleotides read TGCGCCAGCAGCCAAAACCCAGGGAGAGAAAAACTGTTTTTT.

This clonotype appeared a few times. The chain carries TRBV5-1 and TRBJ2-2; 9 positions match TRBD1. Germline trimming cut 2 bases from V and 5 bases from J; bases unmatched to any gene: 7. The CDR3 sequence is 16 residues long. CDR1 and CDR2 from the germline V gene are SGHRS and YFSETQ. CDR3 sequence: CASSFSTGGGTGELFF. The CDR3 DNA follows: TGCGCCAGCAGCTTCTCTACAGGGGGCGGAACCGGGGAGCTGTTTTTT.

V is TRBV7-2 and J is TRBJ2-1; D is unresolved. The germline V gene encodes CDR1 SGHTA and CDR2 FQGNSA. Trimming stripped 5 bases from V and 5 bases from J, with 22 bases between. The CDR3 is made up of 17 amino acids. CDR3 nucleotide sequence: TGTGCCAGCAGCCCTAACCCGGACCTGGGCCGAAACAATGAGCAGTTCTTC. Translation gives CASSPNPDLGRNNEQFF.

This clonotype showed up just a few times. The genes are TRBV7-3 and TRBJ2-3; D might be TRBD2 (5 bases). Trimming took 1 base from V and 5 from J, leaving 13 bases between them. CDR1 SGHTA and CDR2 FQGTGA come from the germline V gene. The CDR3 has 15 residues. The CDR3: CASSLIGSVEDTQYF. The CDR3 DNA is TGTGCCAGCAGCTTAATAGGGAGTGTTGAAGATACGCAGTATTTT.

The genes are TRBV9 and TRBJ2-7; the match to TRBD2 covers 8 bases. The V segment lost 3 bases and the J segment 2 bases; nucleotides outside the gene matches: 4. This CDR3 region has 14 residues. Germline V gene sequence: CDR1 SGDLS, CDR2 YYNGEE. This chain's CDR3 is CASSAGTRPYEQYF. Here the CDR3 DNA reads TGTGCCAGCAGCGCCGGGACTAGACCCTACGAGCAGTACTTC.

This clonotype was observed a handful of times. The chain is built from TRBV6-5 and TRBJ1-4; D unresolved. The germline V gene encodes CDR1 MNHEY and CDR2 SVGAGI. V dropped 0 bases and J dropped 2 bases, with 7 bases sitting between them. The CDR3 spans 15 residues. The CDR3 DNA sequence: TGTGCCAGCAGTTACTCGGAGAGGACTAATGAAAAACTGTTTTTT. Translated: CASSYSERTNEKLFF.

The chain is built from TRBV20-1 and TRBJ2-1; D gene unclear. The V end lost 2 bases, the J end lost 3 bases, and 11 bases lay between the germline ends. There are 14 residues in the CDR3. CDR1 is DFQATT and CDR2 is SNEGSKA in the germline V gene (reference sequence). CDR3 sequence reads: CSARRLELYNEQFF. In DNA, the CDR3 is TGCAGTGCTAGACGGCTAGAACTCTACAATGAGCAGTTCTTC.

The table lists this clonotype with a few counts. The chain recombines TRBV5-6 with TRBJ2-3; either TRBD1 or TRBD2 may supply D (5 bases each). The V gene's germline CDR1 is SGHDT and CDR2 YYEEEE. The CDR3 runs 15 residues. The V end lost 3 bases, the J end lost 5 bases, and 16 bases lay between the germline ends. Here the CDR3 DNA reads TGTGCCAGCAGCTCTTATCTAGGGGACGAAGATACGCAGTATTTT. Translation gives CASSSYLGDEDTQYF.

This chain links TRBV28 with TRBJ2-1; D possibly corresponds to TRBD1 (6 bases). This CDR3 contains 15 residues. Germline CDR1 and CDR2: MDHEN and SYDVKM. The V end lost 7 bases, the J end lost 7 bases, and 20 bases lay between the germline ends. In DNA form, the CDR3 reads TGTGCCAGCACAGGGGACGGATCCTCGCTAAATGAGCAGTTCTTC. This sequence encodes CASTGDGSSLNEQFF.

V is TRBV20-1 and J is TRBJ2-5; unclear D gene. CDR1 is DFQATT, CDR2 SNEGSKA, per germline (reference sequence). V shed 1 base and J shed 3 bases, with 9 bases lying between them. The length of the CDR3 is 13 residues. CDR3 nucleotides: TGCAGTGCTAGAGGGCTAGTGAAAGAGACCCAGTACTTC. Residues: CSARGLVKETQYF.

A few counts support this clonotype. V and J are TRBV6-4 and TRBJ1-4, with D tentatively TRBD1 (5 bases). Trimming cost V 6 bases and J 2 bases, with 31 bases left between them. The CDR3 consists of 21 residues. The germline CDR1 and CDR2 sequences are MRHNA and SNTAGT. The CDR3 region has the DNA TGTGCCAGCAGACCAAGGACCGGGACGGAGAAAGGAAGGTCGACTAATGAAAAACTGTTTTTT. It yields the protein CASRPRTGTEKGRSTNEKLFF.

This clonotype was counted once. This may come from a read error, since a much larger clone is one base off. The conserved final phenylalanine or tryptophan is absent from the CDR3, which likely points to a read error. The rearrangement joins TRBV4-1 to TRBJ2-7; 10 positions match TRBD1. Looked up from germline, CDR1 is MGHRA and CDR2 is YSYEKL. The CDR3 sequence is 14 residues long. The V segment lost 5 bases and the J segment 4 bases; nucleotides outside the gene matches: 5. As DNA, the CDR3 is TGCGCCAGCAGCGCGGGACAGGGGTGGTACGAGCAGTACATC. It specifies CASSAGQGWYEQYI.

This clonotype was seen a handful of times. CDR3 in amino acids: CAISDEREWNEQFF. CDR3 DNA sequence: TGTGCCATCAGTGACGAGCGGGAATGGAATGAGCAGTTCTTC. The V and J genes are TRBV10-3 and TRBJ2-1; 7 bases line up with TRBD2. V shed 3 bases, J shed 7 bases, and the junction held 6 bases outside the gene matches. CDR3 length equals 14 residues. Germline lookup yields CDR1 ENHRY and CDR2 SYGVKD.

This clonotype was recorded many times. The chain combines TRBV5-1 with TRBJ2-7; D is unclear. Germline CDR1 is SGHRS and CDR2 is YFSETQ. V lost 0 bases and J lost 3, with 10 bases in between. This CDR3 comprises 14 residues. CDR3 bases: TGCGCCAGCAGCTTGGGACAAGTTCTCTACGAGCAGTACTTC. Protein: CASSLGQVLYEQYF.

The chain has TRBV30 and TRBJ2-7, with D hard to call. This CDR3 is built from 15 residues. Germline V gives CDR1 GTSNPN, CDR2 SVGIG (reference sequence). V was clipped by 0 bases and J by 6 bases, with 18 bases between them. Here the CDR3 reads CAWSVRLRRTAEQYF. DNA of the CDR3: TGTGCCTGGAGTGTACGGTTGAGGCGGACCGCCGAGCAGTACTTC.

The gene calls are TRBV4-1 and TRBJ2-7; D is possibly TRBD2 (6 bases). The germline CDR1 and CDR2 sequences are MGHRA and YSYEKL. The CDR3 is 16 amino acids. Trimming pared 0 bases from V and 0 bases from J, leaving 12 bases between. CDR3 residues: CASSQDHGGYSYEQYF. The CDR3 DNA reads as TGCGCCAGCAGCCAAGATCATGGAGGGTACTCCTACGAGCAGTACTTC.

The chain recombines TRBV5-1 with TRBJ2-3; 9 bases align to TRBD2. The CDR3 sequence is 14 residues long. V trimming: 6 bases; J trimming: 6 bases; junction bases outside the gene matches: 8. Germline V lookup: CDR1 SGHRS, CDR2 YFSETQ. In DNA, the CDR3 is TGCGCCAGCAACTGGCGGGAGGGCCGGGATACGCAGTATTTT. Translating gives CASNWREGRDTQYF. The entire variable domain, with the rest obtained from reference TRBV5-1 and TRBJ2-3, is as follows: KAGVTQTPRYLIKTRGQQVTLSCSPISGHRSVSWYQQTPGQGLQFLFEYFSETQRNKGNFPGRFSGRQFSNSRSEMNVSTLELGDSALYLCASNWREGRDTQYFGPGTRLTVL.

This clonotype came up a few times. V usage is TRBV7-2 and J usage is TRBJ2-1; the D gene is possibly TRBD2 (6 bases). The CDR3 runs 15 residues. Trimming removed 0 bases at V and 6 bases at J, with 12 bases between. Germline V gene data show CDR1 as SGHTA and CDR2 as FQGNSA. The CDR3 loop is CASSLARDWGNEQFF. In DNA form, the CDR3 reads TGTGCCAGCAGCTTAGCGCGGGACTGGGGCAATGAGCAGTTCTTC.

The sample holds a few counts of this clonotype. The DNA for the CDR3 is TGCGCCAGCAGTTCGGGGAGCGGGAGTATGGCAGATACGCAGTATTTT. Its protein product is CASSSGSGSMADTQYF. This sequence joins TRBV5-1 and TRBJ2-3; 8 positions match TRBD2. Trimming took 5 bases from V and 4 from J; bases not matched to a gene: 12. Germline assignment: CDR1 SGHRS and CDR2 YFSETQ. This CDR3 is 16 amino acids long. Looking up the rest from reference TRBV5-1 and TRBJ2-3 gives the full variable domain: KAGVTQTPRYLIKTRGQQVTLSCSPISGHRSVSWYQQTPGQGLQFLFEYFSETQRNKGNFPGRFSGRQFSNSRSEMNVSTLELGDSALYLCASSSGSGSMADTQYFGPGTRLTVL.

This clonotype was found many times. The chain uses TRBV4-1 and TRBJ2-5; maybe TRBD1 (6 bases). The CDR3 covers 15 residues. Trimming shortened V by 3 bases and J by 1 base, and 12 bases separated the two germline ends. Per the germline V gene, CDR1 is MGHRA and CDR2 is YSYEKL. DNA of the CDR3: TGCGCCAGCAGCCAGAGGGGGTCGAGCCAAGAGACCCAGTACTTC. Translating gives CASSQRGSSQETQYF.

This clonotype has more than one count but fewer than ten. The chain links TRBV9 to TRBJ1-6, with D hard to call. With 0 bases removed from V and 7 bases from J, the gap between germline ends came to 11 bases. CDR3 length: 15 amino acids. CDR1 is SGDLS and CDR2 is YYNGEE in the germline V gene. The CDR3 protein is CASSVDNIGNSPLHF. The CDR3 coding sequence is TGTGCCAGCAGCGTAGACAATATAGGGAATTCACCCCTCCACTTT.

This clonotype turned up a few times. V usage is TRBV12-3 or TRBV12-4 and J usage is TRBJ2-3, with a possible D match to TRBD1 (5 bases). Deletions cut 5 bases from V and 7 bases from J, with 10 bases between. The CDR3 is 12 amino acids. The CDR3 sequence: CASSLDSHTQYF. The CDR3, as DNA: TGTGCCAGCAGTCTCGACAGCCATACGCAGTATTTT.